This record concerns one T cell receptor (beta chain) sequence. Its cognate antigen is unknown. The CDR3 has 16 amino acids. Unmatched junction bases numbered 11, after V lost 3 bases and J lost 4 bases. Germline V gene lookup returns CDR1 MNHEY and CDR2 SVGEGT. It was with a sample-barcoded 5' primer and a J-beta primer mix that a second PCR of about 6 to 12 cycles was run. A template-switch adaptor with 12 random nucleotides tagged each cDNA molecule. Every individual sample yielded 2.5 million or more paired-end reads (each containing CDR3). From the 5' RACE reads, TCRdb called clonotypes with MiXCR, one entry per CDR3 protein. The sample records roughly 500,000 distinct CDR3 sequences, 27% being singletons. The sample is drawn from a study of blood T cells in healthy people across ages. Whole-study results and caveats: Per million T cells, TCR beta diversity dropped roughly linearly as age increased.

This sequence originates from a woman aged 70-85 years in good health. This chain connects TRBV6-2 or TRBV6-3 to TRBJ2-5, with 7 bases matching TRBD2. Material: blood. CDR3 amino acids: CASSYAGTTPIETQYF. CDR3 DNA: TGTGCCAGCAGTTATGCCGGGACTACTCCAATAGAGACCCAGTACTTC.